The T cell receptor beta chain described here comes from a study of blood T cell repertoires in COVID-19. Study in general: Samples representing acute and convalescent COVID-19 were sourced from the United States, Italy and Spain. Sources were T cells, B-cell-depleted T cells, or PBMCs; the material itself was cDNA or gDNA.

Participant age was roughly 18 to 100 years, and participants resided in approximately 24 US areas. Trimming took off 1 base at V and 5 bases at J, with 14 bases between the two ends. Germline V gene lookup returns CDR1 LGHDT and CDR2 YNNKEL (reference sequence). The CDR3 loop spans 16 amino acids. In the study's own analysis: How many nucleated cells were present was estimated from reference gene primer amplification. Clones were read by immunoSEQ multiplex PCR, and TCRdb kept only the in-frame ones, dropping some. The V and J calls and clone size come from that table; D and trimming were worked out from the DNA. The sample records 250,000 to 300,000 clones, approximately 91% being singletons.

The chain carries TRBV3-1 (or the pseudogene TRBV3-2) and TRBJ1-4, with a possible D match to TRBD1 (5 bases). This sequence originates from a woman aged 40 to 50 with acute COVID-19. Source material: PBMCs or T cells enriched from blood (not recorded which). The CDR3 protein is CASSQGVGLPNEKLFF. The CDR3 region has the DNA TGTGCCAGCAGCCAAGGGGTGGGACTTCCGAATGAAAAACTGTTTTTT.